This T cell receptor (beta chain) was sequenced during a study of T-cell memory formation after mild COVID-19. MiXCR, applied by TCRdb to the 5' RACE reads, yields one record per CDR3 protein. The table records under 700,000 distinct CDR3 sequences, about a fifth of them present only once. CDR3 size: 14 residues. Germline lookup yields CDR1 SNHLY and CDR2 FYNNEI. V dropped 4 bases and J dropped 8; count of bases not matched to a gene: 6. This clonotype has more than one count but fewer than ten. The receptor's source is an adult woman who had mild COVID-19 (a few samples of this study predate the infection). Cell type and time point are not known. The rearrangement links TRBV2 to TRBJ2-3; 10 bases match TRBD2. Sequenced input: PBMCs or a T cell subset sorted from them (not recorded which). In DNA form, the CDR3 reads TGTGCCAGCAGTGGAAGCGGGGGGGCCGGTACGCAGTATTTT. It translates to CASSGSGGAGTQYF.